The 17 T cell receptor beta chains presented below share a single source sample, sequenced in a study of identical twins. TCRdb re-analysed the 5' RACE reads in MiXCR, keeping a single row per CDR3 protein. The table includes roughly 720,000 distinct CDR3 sequences, 18% detected once. These same data were also listed under a study on T cells expressing NK-cell markers.

Input material: PBMCs. The receptors shown here come from a woman between 18 and 29 years old in good health.

This clonotype was detected a few times. V and J are TRBV20-1 and TRBJ2-4, with 10 bases lining up with TRBD2. Germline CDR1 reads DFQATT; CDR2 reads SNEGSKA (reference sequence). The CDR3 covers 19 residues. V gave up 0 bases and J gave up 0 bases; unmatched junction bases: 11. DNA for the CDR3: TGCAGTGCTAGAGATTTCCCAGCGGGGGGGAGGCTAGCCAAAAACATTCAGTACTTC. Translation: CSARDFPAGGRLAKNIQYF.

In this sample, this clonotype turned up a few times. The J gene is TRBJ2-1, the V gene TRBV15, with 7 bases identical to TRBD2. Trimming removed 0 bases from V and 2 bases from J; junction bases left unmatched: 7. Germline CDR1 and CDR2: LNHNV and YYDKDF (reference sequence). The CDR3 extends over 17 amino acids. The CDR3 nucleotides read TGTGCCACCAGCAGAGAAGGGCCCAGCGGGGCCTACAATGAGCAGTTCTTC. Translation gives CATSREGPSGAYNEQFF.

This clonotype has just one count. The rearrangement joins TRBV7-2 to TRBJ2-7; tentative D call: TRBD1 (5 bases). The length of the CDR3 is 14 residues. CDR1 and CDR2 (germline): SGHTA, FQGNSA. V was trimmed by 4 bases and J by 2 bases, leaving 12 bases between them. CDR3 in amino acids: CASSSHKDTYEQYF. CDR3 DNA sequence: TGTGCCAGCAGCTCCCATAAGGACACCTACGAGCAGTACTTC.

The J gene is TRBJ2-1, the V gene TRBV5-1; TRBD2 aligns across 7 bases. The V and J ends lost 0 bases and 0 bases, in that order; junction bases with no gene match: 6. Germline lookup yields CDR1 SGHRS and CDR2 YFSETQ. The CDR3 length is 17 residues. The CDR3 is CASSLGLADDSYNEQFF. DNA of the CDR3: TGCGCCAGCAGCTTGGGGCTAGCGGATGACTCCTACAATGAGCAGTTCTTC.

This chain links TRBV12-3 or TRBV12-4 with TRBJ2-2; TRBD1 is a possible D gene (5 bases). Trimming took off 0 bases at V and 8 bases at J, with 13 bases between the two ends. CDR3 size: 15 residues. The chain's CDR3 is CASSLAGRELGELFF. CDR3 in DNA: TGTGCCAGCAGTTTAGCGGGGCGAGAATTAGGGGAGCTGTTTTTT.

Only a few counts were recorded for this clonotype. The gene calls are TRBV7-2 and TRBJ2-7, with a tentative D call TRBD1 (6 bases). The length of the CDR3 is 13 residues. Trimming cost V 1 base and J 5 bases, with 9 bases left between them. Germline V CDR1 and CDR2: SGHTA, FQGNSA. The CDR3 sequence is CASSLEGENEQYF. CDR3 nucleotide sequence: TGTGCCAGCAGCTTAGAGGGGGAAAACGAGCAGTACTTC.

This clonotype was counted only a few times. V is TRBV5-8 and J is TRBJ2-1, with 9 bases identical to TRBD1. The trim removed 0 bases at V and 8 bases at J, leaving 6 bases unmatched. Germline V CDR1 and CDR2: SGHTS, YDEGEE. CDR3 length: 15 amino acids. CDR3 sequence reads: CASSLGGTGTHEQFF. The CDR3 DNA is TGTGCCAGCAGCTTGGGGGGGACAGGGACCCATGAGCAGTTCTTC.

This chain uses TRBV10-2 with TRBJ1-5; D is undetermined. V lost 6 bases to trimming and J lost 3 bases, with 12 bases between them. This CDR3 contains 14 residues. In germline, CDR1 is WSHSY, CDR2 SAAADI. CDR3 DNA: TGCGCCAGCAGCCCCGGTAATCTCAATCAGCCCCAGCATTTT. Amino acid sequence: CASSPGNLNQPQHF.

This clonotype appeared a few times. V gene TRBV20-1 combines with J gene TRBJ2-7, with D perhaps given as TRBD1 or TRBD2 (6 bases each). Trimming cost V 3 bases and J 5 bases, with 14 bases left between them. This CDR3 comprises 13 residues. Germline loops: CDR1 DFQATT, CDR2 SNEGSKA (reference sequence). CDR3 nucleotides: TGCAGTGCTAGGGGTCCGGGGGCGCACGAGCAGTACTTC. This gives the protein CSARGPGAHEQYF.

This clonotype was seen a handful of times. The V call is TRBV27, the J call TRBJ2-1; 13 bases line up with TRBD2. Losses at the gene ends were 3 bases for V and 6 bases for J; bases not matched to a gene: 26. The CDR3 totals 23 residues. Looked up from germline, CDR1 is MNHEY and CDR2 is SMNVEV (reference sequence). The CDR3 coding sequence is TGTGCCAGCAGTTTTCGTCCCCGTTTTACGGGACTAGCGGGGTTGGGAGGTGTCAATGAGCAGTTCTTC. This translates into CASSFRPRFTGLAGLGGVNEQFF.

The chain carries TRBV7-3 and TRBJ2-2; D uncertain. V lost 1 base, J lost 0 bases, and 9 bases lay in between. Germline V CDR1 and CDR2: SGHTA, FQGTGA. This CDR3 contains 16 residues. This CDR3 reads CASSLRRAANTGELFF. CDR3 DNA: TGTGCCAGCAGCTTAAGACGGGCAGCGAACACCGGGGAGCTGTTTTTT.

This clonotype appeared many times. The genes are TRBV2 and TRBJ1-2; D uncertain. This CDR3 contains 12 residues. Germline V gene sequence: CDR1 SNHLY, CDR2 FYNNEI. The V end lost 4 bases, the J end lost 4 bases, and 7 bases lay between the germline ends. DNA of the CDR3: TGTGCCAGCAGTGCCGCGGGCTATGGCTACACCTTC. Its protein is CASSAAGYGYTF.

This clonotype has just a few counts. The V and J genes are TRBV6-5 and TRBJ2-7, with TRBD1 as a possible D gene (6 bases). Trimming took 2 bases from V and 5 from J, leaving 10 bases between them. The CDR3 runs 13 residues. Germline values: CDR1 MNHEY, CDR2 SVGAGI. The CDR3 DNA is TGTGCCAGCAGTTACACAGGGATACACGAGCAGTACTTC. The encoded protein is CASSYTGIHEQYF.

J is TRBJ1-1 and V is TRBV10-2; D remains ambiguous. Trimming left V 3 bases short and J 4 bases short, with 6 bases between. Germline V CDR1 and CDR2: WSHSY, SAAADI. The CDR3 contains 12 residues. Here the CDR3 reads CASSDHGTEAFF. Written as DNA, the CDR3 is TGCGCCAGCAGTGACCACGGCACTGAAGCTTTCTTT.

The chain employs TRBV12-5 and TRBJ2-3; no reliable D call. V lost 0 bases, J lost 5 bases, and 0 bases lay in between. Germline V gene data show CDR1 as LGHNT and CDR2 as FRNRAP. The CDR3 loop spans 11 amino acids. CDR3 DNA: TGTGCTAGTGGTTTGGTAGATACGCAGTATTTT. It specifies CASGLVDTQYF.

The chain combines TRBV7-8 with TRBJ2-1, with D possibly TRBD1 on 6 matching bases. The CDR3 loop spans 14 amino acids. Trimming took off 4 bases at V and 3 bases at J, with 10 bases between the two ends. Germline V gene lookup returns CDR1 SGHVS and CDR2 FQNEAQ. CDR3 amino acids: CASSWSGDYNEQFF. Here the CDR3 DNA reads TGTGCCAGCAGCTGGTCAGGGGACTACAATGAGCAGTTCTTC.

This clonotype was counted ten times or more. CDR3 bases: TGCAGTGCTACCATCCACACTGAAGCTTTCTTT. Translation: CSATIHTEAFF. This chain joins TRBV20-1 and TRBJ1-1, with D uncertain. Germline values: CDR1 DFQATT, CDR2 SNEGSKA (reference sequence). Trimming removed 4 bases at V and 3 bases at J, with 6 bases between. This CDR3 contains 11 residues.